One sample yielded the 15 T cell receptor beta chains listed below, sequenced in a study of blood T cells in healthy people across ages. Together with a sample-barcoded 5' primer, a J-beta primer mix was included in a second PCR lasting roughly 6 to 12 cycles. TCRdb re-derived calls from the 5' RACE reads in MiXCR, one entry per CDR3 protein. The sample includes roughly 1.6 million distinct CDR3 sequences, around 36% of them seen just once. Sequenced material: blood. The source of these receptors is a woman in her twenties or thirties in good health.

The V gene is TRBV2, the J gene TRBJ2-1, with D unclear. The germline V and J ends were trimmed by 4 bases and 6 bases, with 10 bases remaining between them. The CDR3 extends over 13 amino acids. The germline gives CDR1 SNHLY, CDR2 FYNNEI. CDR3: CASSAPAGNEQFF. CDR3 DNA: TGTGCCAGCAGTGCCCCAGCTGGCAATGAGCAGTTCTTC.

V gene TRBV7-6 combines with J gene TRBJ2-7, with 10 bases aligning to TRBD2. The closer fit of TRBJ2-5 to the DNA end suggests the J call may be wrong. CDR3 length: 14 amino acids. CDR1 and CDR2 from the germline V gene are SGHVS and FNYEAQ. In nucleotides, the CDR3 is TGTGCCAGCACATGGACTAGCGGACAAGAGACCCAGTACTTC. Encoded protein: CASTWTSGQETQYF.

As for this clonotype: At one boundary the junction diverges from the germline segment, which might be a read error. V and J are TRBV10-3 and TRBJ2-1; tentatively, D is TRBD2 (5 bases). In germline, CDR1 is ENHRY, CDR2 SYGVKD. This CDR3 contains 12 residues. CDR3 in amino acids: CASSAGDTEQFF. The CDR3 nucleotides are TGTGCCAGCAGTGCCGGGGATACGGAGCAGTTCTTC.

V is TRBV6-2 or TRBV6-3 and J is TRBJ2-7, with a possible D match to TRBD2 (6 bases). Trimming stripped 2 bases from V and 0 bases from J, with 8 bases between. This CDR3 region has 14 residues. CDR1 and CDR2 (germline): MNHEY, SVGEGT. CDR3 amino acids: CASSYEAGSYEQYF. In DNA form, the CDR3 reads TGTGCCAGCAGTTACGAAGCGGGCTCCTACGAGCAGTACTTC.

This clonotype has a handful of counts. One end of the junction varies from germline; a read error may be responsible. The chain recombines TRBV2 with TRBJ2-2; D not certain. Germline V gene sequence: CDR1 SNHLY, CDR2 FYNNEI. The CDR3 has 14 amino acids. The CDR3: CASSNYTTSEERFF. The CDR3 DNA is TGTGCCAGCAGTAATTATACCACGTCAGAGGAGCGGTTTTTT.

The chain recombines TRBV5-1 with TRBJ2-4; 9 nucleotides agree with TRBD2. J lost 1 base, V lost 0 bases, and 14 bases had no gene match. CDR1 and CDR2 from the germline V gene are SGHRS and YFSETQ. The CDR3 runs 20 residues. The CDR3 nucleotides read TGCGCCAGCAGCTTGGCCGGCGGAGGACTAGCGTTCGGGGCCAAAAACATTCAGTACTTC. Encoded protein: CASSLAGGGLAFGAKNIQYF.

The V gene is TRBV5-4, the J gene TRBJ2-1, with unresolved D. Germline-derived CDR1 and CDR2 are SGHNT and YYREEE (reference sequence). The CDR3 has 16 residues. V was pared by 4 bases and J by 0 bases, with 14 bases between. The CDR3 protein is CASSPRIHSSYNEQFF. CDR3 DNA: TGTGCCAGCAGCCCAAGAATACACAGCTCCTACAATGAGCAGTTCTTC.

Remarks on this clonotype: A much larger clone is a single base away; this may be a read error. This chain uses TRBV5-1 with TRBJ2-1, with D perhaps TRBD1 or TRBD2 (7 bases each). This CDR3 comprises 14 residues. CDR1 and CDR2 from the germline V gene are SGHRS and YFSETQ. The V and J ends lost 2 bases and 9 bases respectively, with 15 bases between them. CDR3 sequence (DNA): TGCGCCAGCAGCTTAGACAGGGAGGGTGGTGAGCAGTTCTTC. Its protein is CASSLDREGGEQFF.

In this sample, this clonotype turned up a few times. The J gene is TRBJ2-7, the V gene TRBV15; 9 bases are a match to TRBD2. Germline V gene sequence: CDR1 LNHNV, CDR2 YYDKDF (reference sequence). The CDR3 runs to 15 residues. Trimming at V came to 0 bases and at J to 3 bases, leaving 3 bases not matched to a gene. CDR3 DNA sequence: TGTGCCACCAGCAGAGATGAACTAGCGGGCTACGAGCAGTACTTC. Translating gives CATSRDELAGYEQYF.

This chain uses TRBV5-1 with TRBJ2-1; D is ambiguous. With 3 bases removed from V and 7 bases from J, the gap between germline ends came to 8 bases. CDR3 length equals 12 residues. The germline CDR1 and CDR2 sequences are SGHRS and YFSETQ. The CDR3: CASSWMRNEQFF. The CDR3 coding sequence is TGCGCCAGCAGCTGGATGAGAAATGAGCAGTTCTTC.

In this sample, this clonotype turned up many times. Here the CDR3 reads CSVSRGTDTQYF. In DNA form, the CDR3 reads TGCAGCGTTTCCCGGGGCACAGATACGCAGTATTTT. V is TRBV29-1 and J is TRBJ2-3; the D is unclear. Germline V gene lookup returns CDR1 SQVTM and CDR2 ANQGSEA. The CDR3 is made up of 12 amino acids. Trimming pared 5 bases from V and 1 base from J, leaving 7 bases between.

The V and J genes are TRBV7-6 and TRBJ1-1; D possibly corresponds to TRBD1 (5 bases). CDR1 and CDR2 (germline): SGHVS, FNYEAQ. Trimming cost V 8 bases and J 6 bases, with 16 bases left between them. The CDR3 has 13 residues. CDR3 in DNA: TGTGCCAGCTCCCAGGGCCTATCGTCTGAAGCTTTCTTT. The encoded protein is CASSQGLSSEAFF.

The J gene is TRBJ1-4, the V gene TRBV9; TRBD1 might be the D (5 bases). Germline V lookup: CDR1 SGDLS, CDR2 YYNGEE. Trimming removed 3 bases at V and 4 bases at J, with 13 bases between. This CDR3 region has 15 residues. CDR3: CASSAQWGGNEKLFF. CDR3 nucleotides: TGTGCCAGCAGCGCTCAATGGGGCGGTAATGAAAAACTGTTTTTT.

This clonotype was seen more than once but under ten times. The chain employs TRBV10-3 and TRBJ2-7; D is perhaps TRBD2 (7 bases). The ends were cut back, 10 bases at V and 0 bases at J, with 16 bases in the middle. This CDR3 contains 14 residues. The germline V gene encodes CDR1 ENHRY and CDR2 SYGVKD. CDR3 DNA sequence: TGTGCCACCAGGGGACTACCGAGCTCCTACGAGCAGTACTTC. Residues: CATRGLPSSYEQYF.

This clonotype has only a few counts. The CDR3, as DNA: TGCGCCAGCAGTGAGTCGGGGACCGAACAGCTCCTGACTTTC. This gives the protein CASSESGTEQLLTF. The rearrangement joins TRBV10-1 to TRBJ2-6; D may match TRBD1 or TRBD2 (5 bases each). V lost 0 bases and J lost 14, with 14 bases in between. This CDR3 has 14 amino acids. CDR1 WNHNN and CDR2 SYGVQD come from the germline V gene (reference sequence).